A single sample gave rise to the 16 T cell receptor beta chains below, sequenced in a study of regulatory and conventional T cells in RAG deficiency. Blood CD4+ CD25-low CD127-high conventional T cells supplied the genomic DNA template. The assay was immunoSEQ multiplex PCR, and TCRdb's table has in-frame clones only and misses some. Among about 30,000 clones listed, approximately 96% were seen once. The same data also contributed to another study, on regulatory T cells. Turning to that study: Amplification used 52 TRBV primers and 13 TRBJ primers.

Material for sequencing was CD25- CD4+ T cells sorted from blood. These receptor sequences come from a human donor in good health.

The chain uses TRBV7-3 and TRBJ1-1; TRBD1 matches 11 bases. This CDR3 comprises 14 residues. After removal of 5 bases from V and 11 bases from J, the junction contained 10 bases not matched to a gene. In germline, CDR1 is SGHTA, CDR2 FQGTGA. Here the CDR3 DNA reads TGTGCCAGCAGCCCTACCCCGGGACAGGGGGATGCTTTCTTT. This gives the protein CASSPTPGQGDAFF.

This chain links TRBV28 with TRBJ1-1; 12 bases are a match to TRBD1. CDR1 is MDHEN, CDR2 SYDVKM, per germline. J was trimmed by 5 bases and V by 5 bases; bases with no gene match: 12. The CDR3 is made up of 17 amino acids. Here the CDR3 DNA reads TGTGCCAGCAGTCCTTTAGGGACAGGGGGCGCGGGGACTGAAGCTTTCTTT. Protein: CASSPLGTGGAGTEAFF.

This chain uses TRBV7-2 with TRBJ1-1; 10 bases fit TRBD1. Germline CDR1 and CDR2: SGHTA and FQGNSA. This CDR3 is built from 17 residues. Germline trimming cut 0 bases from V and 4 bases from J; bases unmatched to any gene: 8. CDR3: CASSLAFRTGGSTEAFF. The CDR3 region has the DNA TGTGCCAGCAGCTTAGCCTTCCGGACAGGGGGAAGCACTGAAGCTTTCTTT.

This clone appeared once. The genes are TRBV5-1 and TRBJ2-7; 9 positions match TRBD1. With V trimmed by 3 bases and J by 3 bases, 16 bases remained unmatched. Germline assignment: CDR1 SGHRS and CDR2 YFSETQ. The CDR3 sequence is 18 residues long. Here the CDR3 reads CASSSAKISGTGNYEQYF. CDR3 DNA: TGCGCCAGCAGCTCAGCCAAAATCTCCGGGACAGGGAACTACGAGCAGTACTTC.

The V and J genes are TRBV2 and TRBJ2-1, with D hard to call. Germline V CDR1 and CDR2: SNHLY, FYNNEI. V lost 6 bases to trimming and J lost 0 bases, with 6 bases between them. The CDR3 length is 13 residues. CDR3 in amino acids: CASRAASYNEQFF. CDR3 DNA sequence: TGTGCCAGCAGGGCCGCCTCCTACAATGAGCAGTTCTTC.

This sequence joins TRBV7-9 and TRBJ1-2; D perhaps matches TRBD1 (5 bases). V lost 5 bases and J 1 base, leaving 14 bases between the germline ends. Germline CDR1 is SEHNR and CDR2 is FQNEAQ (reference sequence). CDR3 length: 15 amino acids. The CDR3 sequence: CASSDSGAVNYGYTF. For the CDR3, the DNA is TGTGCCAGCAGCGATAGCGGGGCGGTTAACTATGGCTACACCTTC.

The chain employs TRBV9 and TRBJ2-1; 11 bases agree with TRBD2. This CDR3 has 17 amino acids. V shed 3 bases and J 4 bases; nucleotides not matched to a gene: 9. Germline CDR1 SGDLS, CDR2 YYNGEE. CDR3 DNA: TGTGCCAGCAGCGGCGGGACTAGCGGATACGAATACAATGAGCAGTTCTTC. Its translation is CASSGGTSGYEYNEQFF.

The V gene is TRBV5-8, the J gene TRBJ2-1; tentative D call: TRBD2 (5 bases). The V gene's germline CDR1 is SGHTS and CDR2 YDEGEE. The V and J ends lost 2 bases and 0 bases respectively, with 6 bases between them. The CDR3 consists of 14 residues. Here the CDR3 reads CASSFGSSYNEQFF. The CDR3 bases are TGTGCCAGCAGCTTTGGGAGCTCCTACAATGAGCAGTTCTTC.

V gene TRBV6-6 combines with J gene TRBJ1-5; TRBD1 agrees at 7 bases. Germline values: CDR1 MNHNY, CDR2 SVGAGI (reference sequence). V gave up 4 bases and J gave up 6 bases; unmatched junction bases: 3. The CDR3 extends over 13 amino acids. In nucleotides, the CDR3 is TGTGCCAGCAGTTTCCCAGGGGGTCAGCCCCAGCATTTT. Its protein product is CASSFPGGQPQHF.

The chain joins TRBV6-6 to TRBJ2-3, with a weak D call TRBD1 (6 bases). The CDR3 length is 12 residues. Germline CDR1 MNHNY, CDR2 SVGAGI (reference sequence). The germline V and J ends were trimmed by 11 bases and 2 bases, with 11 bases remaining between them. The chain's CDR3 is CAGGRSTDTQYF. CDR3 bases: TGTGCCGGGGGCAGGTCCACAGATACGCAGTATTTT.

The J gene is TRBJ2-4, the V gene TRBV19; a possible D gene is TRBD1 (6 bases). The germline V gene has CDR1 LNHDA and CDR2 SQIVND (reference sequence). The V gene lost 8 bases and the J gene lost 4 bases, with 18 bases spanning the gap. This CDR3 is 15 amino acids long. The CDR3, as DNA: TGTGCCAGTCCGCGGCATTCAGGGGAAAAAAACATTCAGTACTTC. It yields the protein CASPRHSGEKNIQYF.

The chain links TRBV21-1 to TRBJ2-7; TRBD1, as called in the table, went unchecked against the DNA. TRBV21-1 has pseudogene status. The CDR3 extends over 16 amino acids. Here the CDR3 reads CASSKGGGRWAYEQYF. Written as DNA, the CDR3 is TGTGCCAGCAGCAAAGGAGGGGGTCGTTGGGCCTACGAGCAGTACTTC.

J is TRBJ1-2 and V is TRBV6-5, with TRBD1 matching over 8 bases. The junction had 9 bases not matched to a gene; V was cut back by 5 bases and J by 13 bases. CDR3 size: 12 residues. Germline CDR1 reads MNHEY; CDR2 reads SVGAGI. CDR3 sequence reads: CASSPGTGLITF. CDR3 DNA: TGTGCCAGCAGTCCCGGGACAGGCCTAATCACCTTC.

This clone was recorded only once. The rearrangement links TRBV5-6 to TRBJ2-7; TRBD2 might be the D (6 bases). Germline CDR1 SGHDT, CDR2 YYEEEE. Trimming removed 2 bases from V and 11 bases from J, with 23 bases in between. The CDR3 is made up of 15 amino acids. The DNA of the CDR3 is TGTGCCAGCAGCTTCCGGGTGTCGGCAGTCGGCGGGGAGTACTTC. This codes for CASSFRVSAVGGEYF.

V gene TRBV27 combines with J gene TRBJ1-5; a possible D gene is TRBD1 (5 bases). CDR3 size: 15 residues. Germline values: CDR1 MNHEY, CDR2 SMNVEV (reference sequence). V lost 7 bases, J lost 0 bases, and 13 bases lay in between. The CDR3 here is CASKKTVYSNQPQHF. CDR3 coding DNA: TGTGCCAGCAAAAAGACAGTTTATAGCAATCAGCCCCAGCATTTT.

The rearrangement links TRBV21-1 to TRBJ2-1; TRBD2 is the table's D call, not checked against the DNA. TRBV21-1 is noted as a pseudogene. This CDR3 has 16 residues. CDR3 nucleotide sequence: TGTGCCAGCACCCTTGGTAGGGAGAGCTCCTACAATGAGCAGTTCTTC. It codes for CASTLGRESSYNEQFF.